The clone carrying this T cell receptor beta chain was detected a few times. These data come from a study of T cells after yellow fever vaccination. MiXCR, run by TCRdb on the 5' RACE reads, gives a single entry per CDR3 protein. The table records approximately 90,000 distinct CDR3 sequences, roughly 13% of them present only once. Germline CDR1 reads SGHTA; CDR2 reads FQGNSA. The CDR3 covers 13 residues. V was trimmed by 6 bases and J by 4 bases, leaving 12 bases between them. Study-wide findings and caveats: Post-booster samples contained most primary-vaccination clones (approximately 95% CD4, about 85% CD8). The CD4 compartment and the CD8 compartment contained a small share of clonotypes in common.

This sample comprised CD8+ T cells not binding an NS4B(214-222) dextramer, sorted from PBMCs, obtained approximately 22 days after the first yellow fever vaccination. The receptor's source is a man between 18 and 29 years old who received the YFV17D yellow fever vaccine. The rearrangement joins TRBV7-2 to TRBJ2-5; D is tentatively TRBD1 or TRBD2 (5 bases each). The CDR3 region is CASSVGAGETQYF. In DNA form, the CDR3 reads TGTGCCAGCAGTGTCGGGGCCGGAGAGACCCAGTACTTC.